Included here is one T cell receptor (beta chain) sequence, with context. What it binds is not known. This sample was taken from a study of T cell clonotyping in hematopoietic cell transplantation. This CDR3 spans 16 amino acids. After removal of 5 bases from V and 6 bases from J, the junction contained 11 bases not matched to a gene. Germline V gene data show CDR1 as SEHNR and CDR2 as FQNEAQ (reference sequence). General study results and limits: After transplant, recipient diversity fell while pathologically expanded clonotypes grew through day 180. Graft donor and pretransplant recipient Inverse Simpson Index values predicted broader posttransplant TCR diversity. Few recipient clonotypes overlapped donors; over 95% were de novo at given depth. No sorting was done, leaving CD4 and CD8 contributions mixed.

Only in-frame clones appear in the TCRdb table, and some are missing; sequencing was by immunoSEQ multiplex PCR. The data show 9,000 to 15,000 clones, less than 60% seen once. The chain carries TRBV7-9 and TRBJ2-1; 9 bases are shared with TRBD2. Sequencing was carried out using peripheral blood mononuclear cells. This clonotype was sampled from a man between 50 and 59 years old in good health. Some clones in this sample may be carry-over from other donors' samples. DNA of the CDR3: TGTGCCAGCAGCGCCCCCCACCGCGGGGGGGCCAATGAGCAGTTCTTC. Its translation: CASSAPHRGGANEQFF.